This paragraph covers one TCR beta chain sequence. What it binds is not known. The CDR3 is made up of 16 amino acids. CDR1 and CDR2 from the germline V gene are LNHDA and SQIVND (reference sequence). Trimming removed 6 bases at V and 1 base at J, with 18 bases between. The sample originates from a study of PD-1 blockade in classical Hodgkin lymphoma. Time point of the sample: cycle 4 day 1 (C4D1), after less than seven weeks of nivolumab. With no exception, relapse followed autologous stem cell transplantation in all patients, and brentuximab vedotin exposure varied. Regarding the study as a whole: Only CD4+ TCR diversity, not CD8+, had risen significantly by C4D1.

Method: immunoSEQ multiplex PCR; TCRdb's copy keeps in-frame clones and lacks some. The table lists about 21,000 clones, approximately 89% of them singletons. Sequencing used peripheral blood mononuclear cells (PBMCs), obtained before the fourth cycle of nivolumab. This clonotype originated in a human donor with classical Hodgkin lymphoma. This chain joins TRBV19 and TRBJ1-2, with D perhaps matching TRBD1 (5 bases). The CDR3 sequence is CASRGRGRHFNYGYTF. The DNA for the CDR3 is TGTGCCAGTAGGGGCCGGGGCCGGCACTTTAACTATGGCTACACCTTC.